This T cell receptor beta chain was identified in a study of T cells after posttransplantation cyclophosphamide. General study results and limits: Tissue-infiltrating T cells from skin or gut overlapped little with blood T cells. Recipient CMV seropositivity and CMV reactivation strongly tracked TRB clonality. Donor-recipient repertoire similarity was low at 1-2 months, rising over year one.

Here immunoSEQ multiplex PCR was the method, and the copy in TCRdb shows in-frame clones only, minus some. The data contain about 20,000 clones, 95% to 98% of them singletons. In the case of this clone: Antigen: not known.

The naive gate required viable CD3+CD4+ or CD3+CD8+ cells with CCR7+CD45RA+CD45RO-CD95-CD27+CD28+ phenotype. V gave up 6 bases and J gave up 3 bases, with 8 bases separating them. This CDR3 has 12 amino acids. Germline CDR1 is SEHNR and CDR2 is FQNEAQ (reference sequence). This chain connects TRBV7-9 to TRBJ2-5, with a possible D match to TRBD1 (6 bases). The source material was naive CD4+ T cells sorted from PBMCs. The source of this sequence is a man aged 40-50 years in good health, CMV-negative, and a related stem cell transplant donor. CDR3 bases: TGTGCCAGCAGTTGGACAGAAGAGACCCAGTACTTC. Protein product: CASSWTEETQYF. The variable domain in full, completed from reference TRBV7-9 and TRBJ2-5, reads DTGVSQNPRHKITKRGQNVTFRCDPISEHNRLYWYRQTLGQGPEFLTYFQNEAQLEKSRLLSDRFSAERPKGSFSTLEIQRTEQGDSAMYLCASSWTEETQYFGPGTRLLVL.